This entry features one T cell receptor (beta chain) sequence. Its cognate antigen has yet to be identified. No much larger clonotype is one base removed from it; base qualities were not supplied. TCRbeta CDR3 regions were amplified from genomic DNA using the immunoSEQ Assay, a bias-controlled multiplex PCR. Per the original workflow: The number of nucleated cells in each sample was estimated by amplification of reference gene primers within the assay. Sequence reads were collapsed and filtered to measure the absolute abundance of every unique TCRbeta CDR3 rearrangement. For each sample, productive Simpson clonality was calculated as the square root of Simpson's diversity index across productive rearrangements. The table was pulled from immuneACCESS by TCRdb, which kept in-frame rearrangements only. Such tables lose some clones; where checked, under half of the loss comes from unresolved V genes, and the rest has no known cause. For V, J and clone size, that table is used; D and trimming come from the DNA. Counted in this sample were more than 150,000 clones; about 85% of them appeared once. More than 8% of the sample lies in the top ten.

The sample comes from a study of blood T cell repertoires in COVID-19 (dated by TCRdb to about 2020). Background for the entire study: Samples covering the acute and convalescent phases of COVID-19 were provided by collaborators in the United States, Italy and Spain. The material from the prospective study consisted of cDNA or gDNA derived from T cells, B-cell-depleted T cells, or PBMCs. Subjects who had been exposed to COVID-19, were actively infected with it, or had recovered from it provided the deeply sampled blood TCRbeta repertoires that made up the dataset. A freely available public database, intended as a resource for researchers studying the immune response to SARS-CoV-2, is where the repertoires were released. Samples came from the ongoing ImmuneRACE study (first 160 participants) plus 1,254 subjects from 6 global collaborators. A de-identified subject ID, COVID-19 status, age in years and sex were almost always included in the sample metadata. HLA class I and class II types, where available, came from metadata supplied by the sample provider rather than from assay-based typing.

CDR1 MNHNS and CDR2 SASEGT were looked up in the germline V gene. The CDR3 goes from the cysteine to the phenylalanine over 15 residues. The sequence is cut down to CDR3 DNA, 45 bases in frame from base 1. V and J are trimmed by 3 bases and 4 bases, and the gene matches miss 8 bases of the junction. Overall study outcomes, separate from this receptor: The amount of clinical and demographic metadata varied by source and participant and was provided uncurated.

Whole blood was collected in K2EDTA tubes by collaborating institutions according to the institutions' own protocols. For TCRbeta analysis, collaborator samples were shipped as frozen whole blood, as isolated PBMCs, or as DNA extracted from either sample type. Sequenced material: peripheral blood. In this chain, TRBV6-1 is recombined with TRBJ2-5, with 7 bases aligning to TRBD2. The origin of this receptor is a woman over 75 with acute or convalescent COVID-19. CDR3 sequence: CASSDRGLVGETQYF. The nucleotide sequence reads TGTGCCAGCAGTGACCGCGGACTAGTAGGAGAGACCCAGTACTTC.